The 4 T cell receptor beta chains listed next were all sequenced from one sample in a study of blood T cell repertoires in COVID-19. The repertoire was sequenced with immunoSEQ multiplex PCR; TCRdb's copy has only in-frame clones and lacks some. The repertoire holds more than 150,000 clones, with 90% to 95% as singletons. What was sequenced was peripheral blood. Every receptor here comes from a man aged 50 or older with acute or convalescent COVID-19.

The V and J genes are TRBV7-2 and TRBJ1-6; tentatively, D is TRBD1 (5 bases). Trimming pared 1 base from V and 2 bases from J, leaving 6 bases between. The CDR3 is made up of 15 amino acids. CDR1 is SGHTA and CDR2 is FQGNSA in the germline V gene. CDR3 bases: TGTGCCAGCAGCTTAGGACAGACCTATAATTCACCCCTCCACTTT. Its protein is CASSLGQTYNSPLHF.

The chain is built from TRBV19 and TRBJ2-2, with TRBD2 matching over 7 bases. Germline values: CDR1 LNHDA, CDR2 SQIVND (reference sequence). The V and J ends lost 3 bases and 5 bases, in that order; junction bases with no gene match: 6. The CDR3 extends over 15 amino acids. This chain's CDR3 is CASSIRLARTGELFF. CDR3 nucleotide sequence: TGTGCCAGTAGTATTCGACTAGCACGGACCGGGGAGCTGTTTTTT.

The chain combines TRBV19 with TRBJ2-3; 9 bases are shared with TRBD1. The V gene end was trimmed by 10 bases and the J gene end by 2 bases; junction bases not matched to a gene: 13. Germline CDR1 and CDR2: LNHDA and SQIVND (reference sequence). The CDR3 is 16 amino acids. The CDR3 DNA reads as TGTGCCACCAACACCCCGGGACAGGGATACACAGATACGCAGTATTTT. Its translation is CATNTPGQGYTDTQYF.

The chain has TRBV6-2 or TRBV6-3 and TRBJ2-5; D remains unclear. V gave up 4 bases and J gave up 5 bases, with 11 bases separating them. This CDR3 is 13 amino acids long. Germline-derived CDR1 and CDR2 are MNHEY and SVGEGT. CDR3 nucleotides: TGTGCCAGCAGTTTCGAGATCGGGGAGACCCAGTACTTC. It is translated as CASSFEIGETQYF.